What follows are 32 T cell receptor beta chains derived from one specimen sequenced in a study of blood T cell repertoires in COVID-19. Measured with immunoSEQ multiplex PCR; TCRdb has only the in-frame clones, and not every one. This sample has more than 40,000 clones, with around nine tenths found just once. The sample was peripheral blood. Source of these receptors: a man between 60 and 70 years old with active or convalescent COVID-19.

This clone was seen a single time. The chain links TRBV10-3 to TRBJ1-2; 12 bases map to TRBD1. The CDR3 spans 16 residues. V lost 1 base and J lost 6; bases outside the gene matches: 6. Germline V gene data show CDR1 as ENHRY and CDR2 as SYGVKD. The CDR3 sequence is CAISEFSGTGGDGYTF. In DNA, the CDR3 is TGTGCCATCAGTGAGTTTTCCGGGACAGGGGGCGATGGCTACACCTTC.

The rearrangement uses TRBV5-4 and TRBJ2-2, with a possible D match to TRBD1 (5 bases). Germline V gene data show CDR1 as SGHNT and CDR2 as YYREEE (reference sequence). CDR3 length equals 16 residues. V was trimmed by 5 bases and J by 4 bases, leaving 18 bases between them. CDR3 coding DNA: TGTGCCAGCAGTGCGAGCACAGGATTTGCCACCGGGGAGCTGTTTTTT. Protein product: CASSASTGFATGELFF.

This clone was detected only a few times. The chain joins TRBV19 to TRBJ1-5; TRBD1 matches at 9 bases. This CDR3 spans 15 amino acids. V lost 7 bases to trimming and J lost 7 bases; unmatched junction nucleotides: 11. Germline V lookup: CDR1 LNHDA, CDR2 SQIVND (reference sequence). The CDR3 reads CASTSTGQGYQPQHF. CDR3 DNA sequence: TGTGCCAGTACCAGTACTGGACAGGGGTACCAGCCCCAGCATTTT.

The rearrangement joins TRBV2 to TRBJ1-2, with 9 bases fitting TRBD1. The CDR3 sequence is 15 residues long. Germline trimming cut 2 bases from V and 3 bases from J; bases unmatched to any gene: 4. CDR1 SNHLY and CDR2 FYNNEI come from the germline V gene. The CDR3 here is CASSETGGSYYGYTF. The CDR3 region has the DNA TGTGCCAGCAGTGAAACAGGGGGCAGTTACTATGGCTACACCTTC.

About this clone itself: The sample holds other DNA sequences that translate to the same CDR3. This chain links TRBV7-2 with TRBJ1-1; D not resolved. V was clipped by 1 base and J by 1 base, with 4 bases between them. CDR1 and CDR2 (germline): SGHTA, FQGNSA. The CDR3 has 13 amino acids. The CDR3 DNA sequence: TGTGCCAGCAGCTTAGACAGGAACACTGAAGCTTTCTTT. Amino acids: CASSLDRNTEAFF.

In DNA, the CDR3 is TGTGCCAGCAGCGGTCTGACTAGCGGGGGGGCCTCGGCAGATACGCAGTATTTT. Its protein product is CASSGLTSGGASADTQYF. This chain connects TRBV2 to TRBJ2-3; 14 bases align to TRBD2. CDR1 SNHLY and CDR2 FYNNEI come from the germline V gene. The CDR3 sequence is 18 residues long. J lost 4 bases, V lost 6 bases, and 12 bases had no gene match.

V is TRBV12-3 or TRBV12-4 and J is TRBJ2-5, with D perhaps matching TRBD1 (5 bases). Trimming removed 2 bases at V and 7 bases at J, with 5 bases between. This CDR3 spans 11 amino acids. This chain's CDR3 is CASSLQGTQYF. For the CDR3, the DNA is TGTGCCAGCAGTTTACAGGGGACCCAGTACTTC.

This chain connects TRBV28 to TRBJ2-1; unclear D gene. CDR1 is MDHEN, CDR2 SYDVKM, per germline. The CDR3 is 12 residues long. Trimming removed 6 bases at V and 5 bases at J, with 8 bases between. CDR3 nucleotides: TGTGCCAGCAGCCATAGTCACAATGAGCAGTTCTTC. Its translation: CASSHSHNEQFF. Full variable domain (outside the CDR3, taken from reference TRBV28 and TRBJ2-1): DVKVTQSSRYLVKRTGEKVFLECVQDMDHENMFWYRQDPGLGLRLIYFSYDVKMKEKGDIPEGYSVSREKKERFSLILESASTNQTSMYLCASSHSHNEQFFGPGTRLTVL.

The chain joins TRBV3-1 (or the pseudogene TRBV3-2) to TRBJ2-4; 10 positions match TRBD1. V dropped 4 bases and J dropped 7; count of bases not matched to a gene: 4. This CDR3 region has 14 residues. CDR1 is LGHDT and CDR2 is YNNKEL in the germline V gene (reference sequence). CDR3 DNA sequence: TGTGCCAGCAGCCCCTCGGACAGGGGGAACATTCAGTACTTC. Encoded protein: CASSPSDRGNIQYF.

This sequence joins TRBV7-6 and TRBJ2-7; 8 positions match TRBD2. J lost 6 bases, V lost 1 base, and 11 bases had no gene match. This CDR3 has 16 residues. Germline V lookup: CDR1 SGHVS, CDR2 FNYEAQ. CDR3 sequence (DNA): TGTGCCAGCAGCTTAGTAGGGGGACTAGGTGGGTCCGAGCAGTACTTC. It specifies CASSLVGGLGGSEQYF.

This chain joins TRBV7-8 and TRBJ1-1; D remains unclear. The V gene's germline CDR1 is SGHVS and CDR2 FQNEAQ. CDR3 length: 14 residues. Trimming removed 1 base from V and 7 bases from J, with 13 bases in between. In nucleotides, the CDR3 is TGTGCCAGCAGCTTAGGTAGAACGGGATTTGAAGCTTTCTTT. Translated, it gives CASSLGRTGFEAFF.

The V and J genes are TRBV19 and TRBJ2-2, with D perhaps TRBD2 (6 bases). The CDR3 sequence is 16 residues long. The germline V and J ends were trimmed by 7 bases and 0 bases, with 15 bases remaining between them. Germline CDR1 reads LNHDA; CDR2 reads SQIVND (reference sequence). The CDR3 nucleotides read TGTGCCAGTAATAACTGGGGGGACGCGAACACCGGGGAGCTGTTTTTT. This gives the protein CASNNWGDANTGELFF.

The chain employs TRBV5-1 and TRBJ2-3, with 8 bases lining up with TRBD1. Germline CDR1 and CDR2: SGHRS and YFSETQ. CDR3 size: 15 residues. V trimming: 3 bases; J trimming: 3 bases; junction bases outside the gene matches: 6. CDR3 sequence (DNA): TGCGCCAGCAGCTGGACAGGGAAAGGAACAGATACGCAGTATTTT. It encodes CASSWTGKGTDTQYF.

The J gene is TRBJ1-6, the V gene TRBV5-1; 7 bases are a match to TRBD1. Germline loops: CDR1 SGHRS, CDR2 YFSETQ. The CDR3 totals 14 residues. V dropped 5 bases and J dropped 8; count of bases not matched to a gene: 7. The CDR3 sequence is CASRHTGEDSPLHF. The DNA of the CDR3 is TGCGCCAGCAGGCATACAGGGGAGGATTCACCCCTCCACTTT.

The CDR3 DNA is TGCAGCGTTGCGACCGGGGTGGATTCACCCCTCCACTTT. Its translation is CSVATGVDSPLHF. The chain has TRBV29-1 and TRBJ1-6; unclear D gene. This CDR3 contains 13 residues. The ends were cut back, 4 bases at V and 8 bases at J, with 12 bases in the middle. Per the germline V gene, CDR1 is SQVTM and CDR2 is ANQGSEA.

The chain combines TRBV5-6 with TRBJ2-2; no clear D. Trimming shortened V by 2 bases and J by 1 base, and 3 bases separated the two germline ends. The CDR3 totals 13 residues. Germline V gene lookup returns CDR1 SGHDT and CDR2 YYEEEE. The CDR3: CASSFRNTGELFF. In DNA form, the CDR3 reads TGTGCCAGCAGCTTCCGGAACACCGGGGAGCTGTTTTTT. The whole variable domain, remainder taken from reference TRBV5-6 and TRBJ2-2, is DAGVTQSPTHLIKTRGQQVTLRCSPKSGHDTVSWYQQALGQGPQFIFQYYEEEERQRGNFPDRFSGHQFPNYSSELNVNALLLGDSALYLCASSFRNTGELFFGEGSRLTVL.

V usage is TRBV12-5 and J usage is TRBJ1-1; TRBD1 matches 8 bases. This CDR3 comprises 15 residues. The germline V gene encodes CDR1 LGHNT and CDR2 FRNRAP. V trimming: 7 bases; J trimming: 4 bases; junction bases outside the gene matches: 11. The CDR3 region is CASASGGLWGTEAFF. The CDR3 coding sequence is TGTGCTAGTGCCTCAGGGGGCCTTTGGGGCACTGAAGCTTTCTTT.

The chain recombines TRBV3-1 (or the pseudogene TRBV3-2) with TRBJ1-1; tentative D call: TRBD1 (5 bases). The CDR3 runs 14 residues. The V gene lost 4 bases and the J gene lost 0 bases, with 9 bases spanning the gap. Per the germline V gene, CDR1 is LGHDT and CDR2 is YNNKEL (reference sequence). The CDR3 DNA reads as TGTGCCAGCAGCCCTTCAGGGATGAACACTGAAGCTTTCTTT. This sequence encodes CASSPSGMNTEAFF.

V usage is TRBV27 and J usage is TRBJ1-2; 9 bases agree with TRBD1. CDR3 length: 14 amino acids. The germline V gene encodes CDR1 MNHEY and CDR2 SMNVEV (reference sequence). With 5 bases clipped from V and 6 bases from J, the junction kept 7 bases outside the gene matches. The CDR3 DNA follows: TGTGCCAGCAGTCCGGGACAGGGACGGGATGGCTACACCTTC. Its translation is CASSPGQGRDGYTF.

This clone was detected only once. The rearrangement joins TRBV6-4 to TRBJ2-1, with TRBD2 matching 7 bases. The V and J ends lost 3 bases and 6 bases, in that order; junction bases with no gene match: 2. The CDR3 extends over 13 amino acids. Germline V gives CDR1 MRHNA, CDR2 SNTAGT. The CDR3 loop is CASSETSVNEQFF. The CDR3 DNA reads as TGTGCCAGCAGTGAAACTAGCGTCAATGAGCAGTTCTTC.

The CDR3, as DNA: TGTGCCAGCAGTTTACGAGCGGGGAAGGAAGAAATCACAGATACGCAGTATTTT. Protein sequence: CASSLRAGKEEITDTQYF. V gene TRBV28 combines with J gene TRBJ2-3, with 7 bases fitting TRBD2. After removal of 2 bases from V and 2 bases from J, the junction contained 13 bases not matched to a gene. The CDR3 is 18 amino acids. From germline, CDR1 is MDHEN and CDR2 SYDVKM.

This chain joins TRBV5-1 and TRBJ2-1; 11 nucleotides agree with TRBD2. Germline V gene sequence: CDR1 SGHRS, CDR2 YFSETQ. This CDR3 is built from 13 residues. The ends lost 0 bases at V and 15 bases at J; junction bases unmatched: 5. CDR3 coding DNA: TGCGCCAGCAGCTTGGCTAGCGGGGGGATGTGGTTCTTC. Translated: CASSLASGGMWFF.

The chain combines TRBV7-3 with TRBJ1-1, with D perhaps matching TRBD1 (5 bases). V was trimmed by 5 bases and J by 7 bases, leaving 14 bases between them. Germline V gene sequence: CDR1 SGHTA, CDR2 FQGTGA. The CDR3 consists of 13 residues. The CDR3 nucleotides read TGTGCCAGCAGCGCGGTAGGGGAAAGTGAAGCTTTCTTT. This gives the protein CASSAVGESEAFF.

J is TRBJ1-5 and V is TRBV11-2; TRBD1 matches at 8 bases. The CDR3 covers 16 residues. The J segment lost 4 bases and the V segment lost 1 base, leaving 6 bases of the junction unmatched. Germline CDR1 is SGHAT and CDR2 is FQNNGV. The DNA for the CDR3 is TGTGCCAGCAGCTTAGGTCACAGGGGGGGTAATCAGCCCCAGCATTTT. Translation gives CASSLGHRGGNQPQHF.

This chain connects TRBV14 to TRBJ2-7, with 10 bases matching TRBD2. The V segment lost 1 base and the J segment 0 bases; nucleotides outside the gene matches: 18. CDR3 size: 21 residues. Germline V CDR1 and CDR2: SGHDN, FVKESK. The CDR3 region is CASSQASIELAGIPSSYEQYF. The CDR3 coding sequence is TGTGCCAGCAGCCAAGCTTCTATTGAACTAGCGGGGATACCAAGCTCCTACGAGCAGTACTTC. The variable domain in full, completed from reference TRBV14 and TRBJ2-7, reads EAGVTQFPSHSVIEKGQTVTLRCDPISGHDNLYWYRRVMGKEIKFLLHFVKESKQDESGMPNNRFLAERTGGTYSTLKVQPAELEDSGVYFCASSQASIELAGIPSSYEQYFGPGTRLTVT.

CDR3 protein: CASSPPSGATDTQYF. CDR3 DNA sequence: TGTGCCAGCTCACCACCAAGCGGGGCCACAGATACGCAGTATTTT. This chain links TRBV18 with TRBJ2-3; 7 bases align to TRBD2. Losses at the gene ends were 0 bases for V and 2 bases for J; bases not matched to a gene: 2. There are 15 residues in the CDR3. The V gene's germline CDR1 is KGHSH and CDR2 LQKENI. Filled out from reference TRBV18 and TRBJ2-3, the complete variable domain reads NAGVMQNPRHLVRRRGQEARLRCSPMKGHSHVYWYRQLPEEGLKFMVYLQKENIIDESGMPKERFSAEFPKEGPSILRIQQVVRGDSAAYFCASSPPSGATDTQYFGPGTRLTVL.

The chain recombines TRBV5-4 with TRBJ1-2; TRBD1 aligns across 8 bases. V lost 0 bases and J lost 6; bases outside the gene matches: 1. The CDR3 length is 13 residues. Per the germline V gene, CDR1 is SGHNT and CDR2 is YYREEE (reference sequence). CDR3 region: CASSLGTGNGYTF. CDR3 nucleotides: TGTGCCAGCAGCTTGGGGACAGGGAATGGCTACACCTTC.

This clone has just one count. The rearrangement links TRBV6-5 to TRBJ1-2; TRBD1 might be the D (5 bases). The CDR3 totals 13 residues. Germline values: CDR1 MNHEY, CDR2 SVGAGI. V shed 7 bases and J shed 4 bases, with 13 bases lying between them. CDR3 nucleotides: TGTGCCAGCACTATACCAGGGTTCTATGGCTACACCTTC. Protein: CASTIPGFYGYTF.

The chain uses TRBV5-1 and TRBJ2-3, with TRBD2 matching 7 bases. This CDR3 comprises 16 residues. V was clipped by 4 bases and J by 1 base; unmatched bases: 9. Germline V CDR1 and CDR2: SGHRS, YFSETQ. CDR3 protein: CASSDRDRGGTDTQYF. The CDR3 bases are TGCGCCAGCAGCGACCGTGATCGGGGGGGCACAGATACGCAGTATTTT.

This rearrangement joins TRBV6-6 to TRBJ2-7; 8 bases agree with TRBD2. V shed 2 bases and J 0 bases; nucleotides not matched to a gene: 3. Germline V lookup: CDR1 MNHNY, CDR2 SVGAGI (reference sequence). The CDR3 extends over 15 amino acids. CDR3 bases: TGTGCCAGCAGTTACGCGGGGGGCCTCTCCTACGAGCAGTACTTC. It codes for CASSYAGGLSYEQYF.

The chain recombines TRBV30 with TRBJ1-2, with 7 bases aligning to TRBD1. The CDR3 runs to 16 residues. V lost 0 bases, J lost 0 bases, and 7 bases stayed unmatched. CDR1 and CDR2 (germline): GTSNPN, SVGIG (reference sequence). This chain's CDR3 is CAWSVMGQSSNYGYTF. The DNA of the CDR3 is TGTGCCTGGAGTGTAATGGGACAGTCTTCTAACTATGGCTACACCTTC.

V is TRBV4-2 and J is TRBJ2-2; weak D call: TRBD2 (5 bases). CDR1 and CDR2 (germline): LGHNA, YNFKEQ. V was clipped by 3 bases and J by 0 bases, with 11 bases between them. This CDR3 has 16 residues. The CDR3 DNA follows: TGTGCCAGCAGCCATTCCGCCGGGGCGAACACCGGGGAGCTGTTTTTT. Protein sequence: CASSHSAGANTGELFF.